This passage covers 20 T cell receptor beta chains from one sample sequenced in a study of T-cell reconstitution after alpha-beta-depleted transplantation in children. A TCRbeta library incorporating unique molecular identifiers was prepared. TCRdb redid the calling of the PCR reads with MiXCR, one entry per CDR3 protein. The sample holds a few hundred thousand distinct CDR3 sequences, approximately 12% seen once. Specimen: PBMCs, mostly from graft donor cells, collected 360 days after TCRalphabeta/CD19-depleted stem cell transplant. The receptors come from a male patient younger than 18 who had a stem cell transplant for acute myeloid leukemia, so the T cells may come from the graft donor.

This clonotype was seen repeatedly, ten times or more. The chain joins TRBV12-3 or TRBV12-4 to TRBJ2-5; perhaps TRBD1 as D (5 bases). Trimming took 6 bases from V and 6 from J, leaving 8 bases between them. This CDR3 contains 11 residues. The CDR3 DNA sequence: TGTGCCAGCAGCACAGGAAAGACCCAGTACTTC. It specifies CASSTGKTQYF.

This clonotype was seen only a few times. This chain links TRBV4-2 with TRBJ2-1, with 8 bases matching TRBD2. The germline CDR1 and CDR2 sequences are LGHNA and YNFKEQ. The length of the CDR3 is 17 residues. Trimming took 0 bases from V and 8 from J; bases not matched to a gene: 12. CDR3 nucleotides: TGTGCCAGCAGCCAAGATTCCCGGGAGGGCCGCGTCTATGAGCAGTTCTTC. It codes for CASSQDSREGRVYEQFF.

The V and J genes are TRBV1 and TRBJ2-7; the table's D call, TRBD2, was not checked against the DNA. TRBV1 is a pseudogene segment. This CDR3 is 14 amino acids long. The CDR3 DNA reads as TGCACCAGCCACGCTAGCGGCCGTCACTACGAGCAGTACTTC. Protein: CTSHASGRHYEQYF.

The chain joins TRBV5-1 to TRBJ1-1; D is unresolved. Between the trimmed V and J ends, which lost 0 bases and 10 bases, there was a span of 22 bases. Germline V gene lookup returns CDR1 SGHRS and CDR2 YFSETQ. The CDR3 covers 16 residues. CDR3 residues: CASSLERPTLRLGAFF. In DNA, the CDR3 is TGCGCCAGCAGCTTGGAAAGGCCGACCCTACGGCTGGGAGCTTTCTTT. Variable domain in full (rest from reference TRBV5-1 and TRBJ1-1): KAGVTQTPRYLIKTRGQQVTLSCSPISGHRSVSWYQQTPGQGLQFLFEYFSETQRNKGNFPGRFSGRQFSNSRSEMNVSTLELGDSALYLCASSLERPTLRLGAFFGQGTRLTVV.

This clonotype was seen repeatedly, ten times or more. V usage is TRBV12-3 or TRBV12-4 and J usage is TRBJ1-2; 7 bases agree with TRBD1. V shed 6 bases, J shed 5 bases, and the junction held 9 bases outside the gene matches. This CDR3 comprises 14 residues. CDR3 DNA sequence: TGTGCCAGCAGCCTATACAGGGGACGTTATGGCTACACCTTC. Encoded protein: CASSLYRGRYGYTF.

This clonotype was counted many times. The chain combines TRBV14 with TRBJ2-1; possible D gene TRBD1, 6 bases. Per germline, CDR1 SGHDN and CDR2 FVKESK. V lost 4 bases, J lost 0 bases, and 13 bases lay in between. CDR3 length: 16 amino acids. The CDR3 coding sequence is TGTGCCAGCAGCCCCTCAGGGGCTAGCTCCTACAATGAGCAGTTCTTC. Residues: CASSPSGASSYNEQFF.

This clonotype was found many times. The V gene is TRBV29-1, the J gene TRBJ2-1; D tentatively fits TRBD1 or TRBD2 (6 bases each). Germline assignment: CDR1 SQVTM and CDR2 ANQGSEA. V was clipped by 4 bases and J by 8 bases, with 15 bases between them. The CDR3 length is 13 residues. CDR3 sequence: CSVGRGVGDEQFF. CDR3 DNA: TGCAGCGTTGGGAGGGGGGTTGGGGATGAGCAGTTCTTC.

The genes are TRBV25-1 and TRBJ2-1; TRBD2 aligns across 7 bases. Germline lookup yields CDR1 MGHDK and CDR2 SYGVNS. J was trimmed by 5 bases and V by 4 bases; bases with no gene match: 5. The CDR3 is 14 residues long. The CDR3 loop is CASSAAGVHNEQFF. The CDR3 DNA is TGTGCCAGCAGTGCGGCGGGAGTGCACAATGAGCAGTTCTTC.

This clonotype came up a few times. V is TRBV10-3 and J is TRBJ2-5, with 11 bases aligning to TRBD2. The V and J ends lost 3 bases and 3 bases, in that order; junction bases with no gene match: 3. The CDR3 length is 15 residues. CDR1 and CDR2 from the germline V gene are ENHRY and SYGVKD. DNA for the CDR3: TGTGCCATCAGTGATAAGGGACTAGCGGAAGAGACCCAGTACTTC. Its protein is CAISDKGLAEETQYF.

This chain's CDR3 is CASSAQGLGNTGELFF. The DNA for the CDR3 is TGTGCCAGCAGCGCACAGGGACTGGGGAACACCGGGGAGCTGTTTTTT. The chain joins TRBV11-3 to TRBJ2-2; either TRBD1 or TRBD2 may fit D (6 bases each). V lost 5 bases to trimming and J lost 1 base, with 14 bases between them. In germline, CDR1 is SGHNT, CDR2 YENEEA. CDR3 length equals 16 residues.

This chain connects TRBV25-1 to TRBJ2-5; D call uncertain. Germline CDR1 MGHDK, CDR2 SYGVNS. V gave up 3 bases and J gave up 5 bases, with 10 bases separating them. The CDR3 has 13 amino acids. DNA of the CDR3: TGTGCCAGCAGTGAGCACCGTGGGGAGACCCAGTACTTC. This gives the protein CASSEHRGETQYF. The full variable domain, in which reference TRBV25-1 and TRBJ2-5 provide the parts outside the CDR3, is EADIYQTPRYLVIGTGKKITLECSQTMGHDKMYWYQQDPGMELHLIHYSYGVNSTEKGDLSSESTVSRIRTEHFPLTLESARPSHTSQYLCASSEHRGETQYFGPGTRLLVL.

This clonotype was observed many times. The gene calls are TRBV15 and TRBJ1-1, with D uncertain. This CDR3 is 15 amino acids long. V was cut by 1 base and J by 5 bases, with 14 bases left in between. Germline values: CDR1 LNHNV, CDR2 YYDKDF (reference sequence). This CDR3 reads CATSRVRVDGTEAFF. CDR3 DNA sequence: TGTGCCACCAGCAGAGTGAGGGTCGACGGTACTGAAGCTTTCTTT.

This sequence joins TRBV4-3 and TRBJ2-4; 11 positions agree with TRBD2. The CDR3 runs to 16 residues. Germline CDR1 and CDR2: LGHNA and YSLEER. V shed 0 bases and J 6 bases; nucleotides not matched to a gene: 4. CDR3 region: CASSQDFTSGRNIQYF. CDR3 sequence (DNA): TGCGCCAGCAGCCAAGATTTTACTAGCGGGAGAAACATTCAGTACTTC.

The rearrangement joins TRBV20-1 to TRBJ2-2; D is possibly TRBD1 (6 bases). Trimming pared 6 bases from V and 0 bases from J, leaving 14 bases between. Germline V gene sequence: CDR1 DFQATT, CDR2 SNEGSKA (reference sequence). The length of the CDR3 is 15 residues. For the CDR3, the DNA is TGCAGTGCACCCGCAGGGGTCCCGAACACCGGGGAGCTGTTTTTT. Its protein product is CSAPAGVPNTGELFF.

This clonotype was found a few times. This sequence joins TRBV30 and TRBJ2-1; TRBD2 is a possible D gene (5 bases). The V end lost 3 bases, the J end lost 10 bases, and 13 bases lay between the germline ends. The CDR3 has 12 amino acids. Looked up from germline, CDR1 is GTSNPN and CDR2 is SVGIG (reference sequence). CDR3 in amino acids: CAWRVDSVEQFF. The CDR3 DNA is TGTGCCTGGAGGGTGGATAGCGTGGAGCAGTTCTTC. The entire variable domain, with the rest obtained from reference TRBV30 and TRBJ2-1, is as follows: SQTIHQWPATLVQPVGSPLSLECTVEGTSNPNLYWYRQAAGRGLQLLFYSVGIGQISSEVPQNLSASRPQDRQFILSSKKLLLSDSGFYLCAWRVDSVEQFFGPGTRLTVL.

The V gene is TRBV29-1, the J gene TRBJ2-2; TRBD2 matches 9 bases. The CDR3 covers 15 residues. Germline CDR1 reads SQVTM; CDR2 reads ANQGSEA. Trimming cost V 0 bases and J 7 bases; bases outside gene matches: 6. The CDR3 DNA reads as TGCAGCGTTGAAGAGCGGGAGGGCGCAGACGGGGAGCTGTTTTTT. Residues: CSVEEREGADGELFF.

This clonotype was counted many times. The chain has TRBV28 and TRBJ2-2, with unresolved D. The germline V gene has CDR1 MDHEN and CDR2 SYDVKM. Trimming cost V 6 bases and J 4 bases, with 9 bases left between them. The CDR3 is 13 residues long. CDR3 nucleotide sequence: TGTGCCAGCAGCTTAATTGGCACCGGGGAGCTGTTTTTT. It translates to CASSLIGTGELFF.

The rearrangement joins TRBV20-1 to TRBJ2-1; D gene uncertain. The V and J ends lost 1 base and 4 bases respectively, with 8 bases between them. This CDR3 comprises 13 residues. CDR1 and CDR2 from the germline V gene are DFQATT and SNEGSKA (reference sequence). The CDR3 sequence is CSARGPLYNEQFF. The CDR3 bases are TGCAGTGCTAGAGGCCCCCTGTACAATGAGCAGTTCTTC.

This clonotype was seen a handful of times. The chain recombines TRBV5-5 with TRBJ2-1, with 9 bases identical to TRBD1. Germline V gene sequence: CDR1 SGHKS, CDR2 YYEKEE (reference sequence). Trimming at V came to 5 bases and at J to 6 bases, leaving 12 bases not matched to a gene. The CDR3 is made up of 16 amino acids. The CDR3 spells CASRLGQGTSLNEQFF. CDR3 sequence (DNA): TGTGCCAGCAGGCTGGGACAGGGAACATCTCTCAATGAGCAGTTCTTC.

This clonotype was recorded at least ten times. J is TRBJ2-1 and V is TRBV7-2; perhaps TRBD2 as D (6 bases). Germline V gene data show CDR1 as SGHTA and CDR2 as FQGNSA. The V end was cut by 1 base, the J end by 6 bases, with 13 bases between. This CDR3 is 15 amino acids long. The CDR3 nucleotides read TGTGCCAGCAGCTTAGGATCTAGCGTCGGCAATGAGCAGTTCTTC. Its protein product is CASSLGSSVGNEQFF.